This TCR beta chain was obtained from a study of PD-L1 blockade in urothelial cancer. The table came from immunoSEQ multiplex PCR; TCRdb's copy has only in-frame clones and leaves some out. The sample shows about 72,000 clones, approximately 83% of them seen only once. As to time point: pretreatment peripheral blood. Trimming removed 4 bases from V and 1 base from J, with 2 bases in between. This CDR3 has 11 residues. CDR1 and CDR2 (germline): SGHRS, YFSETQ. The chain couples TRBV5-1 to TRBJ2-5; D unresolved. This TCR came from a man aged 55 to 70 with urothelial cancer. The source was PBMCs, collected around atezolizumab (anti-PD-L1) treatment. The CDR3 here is CASSRQETQYF. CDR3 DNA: TGCGCCAGCAGCCGCCAAGAGACCCAGTACTTC.